This TCR beta chain was captured by sequencing in a study of cytomegalovirus exposure and HLA in healthy donors (dated by TCRdb to about 2017). Broadly, across the study: In an earlier analysis of 450 to 750 of the donors, around 290 Gb of sequence data and 100 million or so unique TCR beta sequences from about 180 million T cells were reported. Both class I and class II loci were covered by HLA typing, at four-digit resolution. Typing coverage varied by locus: roughly 629-640 donors for A, B, C, DRB1 and DQB1; roughly 560 for DQA1; over 600 for DPA1; around 490 for DPB1. Among roughly 400 genotyped donors of the cohort, an average of about 240,000 unique TCR beta nucleotide sequences were sequenced per donor, 15% to 20% of them non-productive. The aim of the study was to test whether cataloging public T cell receptors could identify signatures of past pathogen exposure. Because of strong linkage in the cohort, roughly five DR-DQ haplotypes were treated as single units for association and clustering. To decide whether each TCR beta V gene segment behaved as functional or pseudogenic, an earlier analysis of 587 of the donors relied on high-throughput TCR beta sequencing. A separate validation cohort of about 110 different subjects was used in addition to the approximately 670-subject first cohort. The genetic ancestry cluster associated with self-reported Caucasian donors included about four fifths of the roughly 400 genotyped donors. An early release covering some 640 HLA-typed donors comprised 250 to 350 gigabases of sequencing data and tens of millions of unique TCR sequences. The study profiled the T cell repertoires of more than 500 subjects by immunosequencing and related them to cytomegalovirus serostatus. All discovery cohort repertoires had been generated using a single sequencing platform. In a later genetic analysis, genome-wide SNP genotypes for about three fifths of the 666 donors were used, and that subset was treated as a discovery cohort. A later analysis re-analyzed previously published TCR beta repertoires from 650 to 800 donors and added high-resolution HLA genotyping to study TCR occurrence patterns. The later analysis used no new phenotypic data to find candidate immune exposures, relying instead on TCR beta sequences and their occurrence across donors. High-throughput TCR immunosequencing, statistical association of individual TCRs with disease status, and machine learning were combined to predict cytomegalovirus infection status. Donor age, sex, ethnicity and CMV serostatus were collected together with the repertoire data. Results and caveats for the whole study, not just this receptor: A later analysis found that TCR association rates varied across HLA loci, with DRB1 alleles showing the most associated TCRs and HLA-C alleles the fewest. A total of roughly 160 TCR beta chains were listed by the study as associated with cytomegalovirus. A later analysis found that most CMV-associated TCR beta chains appeared HLA-restricted, with HLA associations seemingly driven largely by CMV exposure. Only TCR beta chains were sequenced in this cohort, and the absence of alpha or paired-chain data limited detectable features. When HLA alleles, especially DR and DQ, strongly co-occurred, TCR associations were difficult to assign to individual alleles. A later genetic analysis associated a missense DCLRE1C variant with V-gene and J-gene trimming of TCR beta chains, and an independent cohort replicated the association. In a later genetic analysis, fewer N-insertions in productive TCRs were reported among donors in an Asian-associated ancestry cluster than the roughly 640-donor mean. Specific HLA alleles were associated with 15,000 to 20,000 TCR beta sequences at a false discovery rate of 0.05 in a later analysis. Because some donors lacked HLA typing at each locus, the association tests relied only on the typed subset. Over 15 rarely observed V segments, including chromosome 9 orphons, were excluded from the earlier analysis of just under 600 of the donors because counts were too low. In an earlier analysis of a few hundred of the donors, most TCR beta V segments were observed in productive rearrangements about 87% or about 30% of the time, broadly matching IMGT annotations. Immune exposure information for the cohort was limited to CMV serostatus. The authors suggested that the approach could potentially be generalized to other disease states and immunological phenotypes. A group of highly shared sequence variants was considered likely to be a technical artifact of the sequencing pipeline. Most TCR sequences were observed very rarely across donors, whereas some public TCRs were present in many individuals. Linkage disequilibrium might explain the correlated functional status among segregating V segments, but an unknown experimental factor could not be ruled out. Some IMGT-functional V segments, including TRBV6-2 and TRBV6-3, could not be distinguished by the 87-base-pair reads and were therefore excluded. Cytomegalovirus status was reported to be diagnosed by the classifier with high specificity and sensitivity in both the original and validation cohorts. A later analysis found that HLA-associated TCR beta chains were more clonally expanded and had lower generation probabilities than equally common non-associated chains. A further reported finding was that TCR beta sequences accurately predicted the HLA-A and HLA-B alleles for most subjects in the first cohort. Several of the top co-occurrence clusters appeared to be linked to parvovirus B19, influenza, CMV and Epstein-Barr virus, according to a later analysis. A few of the identified cytomegalovirus-associated TCR beta chains were confirmed in vitro to be specific for cytomegalovirus antigens. The presence/absence analyses assumed that sequencing depth was roughly uniform across donors, and that assumption may not be true.

This clone was counted once. It has no known antigen specificity. Base qualities were left out, and no much larger clone turns up one base away. Library generation was performed with the immunoSEQ multiplex PCR assay. A mixture of 60 forward primers for TCR Vbeta segments and 13 reverse primers for TCR Jbeta segments was used in the multiplex PCR. The CDR3 region of rearranged TCR beta genes was amplified from genomic DNA by a multiplex PCR assay. The Illumina HiSeq System was used to sequence the amplified TCR beta libraries as 87-base-pair reads. Turning to the authors' computational methods: In a later analysis, tens of millions of unique TCR beta chains were counted across the roughly 700 repertoires, and around 11 million of these chains were shared by at least two donors. Raw reads were error-corrected and collapsed into unique sequences with a nearest-neighbor algorithm that merged closely related sequences to remove PCR and sequencing errors. Alignment of CDR3 sequences to IMGT reference sequences was used to assign V, D and J gene segments. For a sequence to be retained, at least a six-nucleotide match to both a V gene segment and a J gene segment was required. A rearrangement counted as productive if the CDR3 had no stop codons and remained in frame with V and J, and every other rearrangement counted as non-productive. CDR3 was defined according to IMGT convention as the region running from the second conserved V-encoded cysteine to the conserved J-encoded phenylalanine. In an earlier analysis of approximately 590 of the donors, sequences lacking an unambiguous match to a single V gene segment were excluded. An earlier analysis of some 500 of the donors classified V segments as functional when productive rearrangements were above 56.7% and as segregating when the standard deviation between donors was above 5%. A statistical classification framework was built to diagnose cytomegalovirus status from the catalog of TCR beta chain sequences. V and J gene assignment, in a later analysis, came from comparing TCR nucleotide sequences with IMGT/GENE-DB human TR gene sequences. Using the TCRdist pipeline, a later analysis assigned CDR3 sequences along with most-parsimonious VDJ recombination scenarios. In a later analysis, each TCR beta chain was defined by its CDR3 amino acid sequence together with its V-gene family, and reads lacking a unique V-gene family were excluded. To address suspected cross-contamination and a sequencing artifact, a later analysis removed roughly 640 highly shared, low-generation-probability nucleotide sequences. In a later analysis, a clonal expansion index for each public chain was calculated from normalized within-repertoire ranks of inferred template counts. In a later analysis, generation probabilities were computed with a VDJ recombination model fitted to out-of-frame rearrangements, and the resulting probabilities were checked against IGoR. In a later analysis, TCR-TCR, TCR-HLA and TCR-CMV co-occurrence was scored with hypergeometric tests, and a repertoire-size bias correction was applied to TCR pairs. A later analysis estimated false discovery rates by permuting HLA or CMV assignments 20 times. In a later analysis, co-occurring TCRs were grouped using DBSCAN, with TCRdist sequence similarity added in when clustering inside HLA-allele-positive subsets. Co-occurrence clustering excluded repertoires with fewer than 30,000 or more than 120,000 public chains, plus five with anomalous nucleotide sharing. TCRdb obtained this table from immuneACCESS and retained in-frame rearrangements with V and J assigned. These tables miss some clones; where compared with another copy, unresolved V genes account for less than half of the shortfall, and the remainder is unexplained. V and J calls and clone size follow that table, whereas D and trimming were derived from the DNA. This sample gives around 100,000 clones in total; 60% to 70% of them show up just once. The leading ten clones occupy approximately 3.8% of the sample.

The germline V gene (reference sequence) specifies GTSNPN as CDR1 and SVGIG as CDR2. Trimming leaves V shorter by 5 bases and J shorter by 3 bases, with the junction holding 3 bases beyond the gene matches. Spanning cysteine to phenylalanine, the CDR3 consists of 12 amino acids. Only CDR3 DNA remains: 36 bases, in frame from the first base. The cohort consisted of hundreds of healthy bone marrow donors. All cohort members were sampled while nominally healthy, although unrecorded immune exposures were likely present. The donor tested CMV seropositive and was one of the 289 seropositive cohort members. A peripheral blood sample was collected from each donor, and TCR beta sequencing was performed on peripheral blood mononuclear cells. Genomic DNA was extracted from the blood cell samples with the Qiagen DNeasy Blood Extraction Kit.

The receptor comes from a man aged 30-40 years in good health and CMV-seropositive. Sequenced sample: PBMCs. The rearranged segments are TRBV30 and TRBJ1-1, with TRBD1 identical over 7 junction bases. The encoded CDR3 is CAWARGDTEAFF. The nucleotide sequence reads TGTGCCTGGGCCAGGGGGGACACTGAAGCTTTCTTT. The reference TRBV30 and TRBJ1-1 proteins fill in what lies around the CDR3, so the full variable domain reads SQTIHQWPATLVQPVGSPLSLECTVEGTSNPNLYWYRQAAGRGLQLLFYSVGIGQISSEVPQNLSASRPQDRQFILSSKKLLLSDSGFYLCAWARGDTEAFFGQGTRLTVV.